The sequence of this T cell receptor (beta chain) was determined in a study of T cell responses to AZD1222 COVID-19 vaccine. At the level of the study: Pooled in the analysis were second doses at about 4 or about 12 weeks.

The protocol was immunoSEQ multiplex PCR, while the TCRdb copy is restricted to in-frame clones and leaves out a portion. The table shows about 130,000 clones, with around 90% occurring only once. As to this clone: Its antigen remains unknown.

Notes on the study in general: The peak T cell response came first, and repertoires were sampled only after it. White British donors predominated, females outnumbered males, and clonal diversity was possibly underestimated.

The sample was peripheral blood, taken on day 0 of AZD1222 vaccination. This TCR came from an adult in good health.

CDR3 protein: CASSPPGGGYSPLHF. The CDR3 DNA is TGTGCCAGCAGCCCCCCCGGGGGGGGATATTCACCCCTCCACTTT. V and J are TRBV5-6 and TRBJ1-6; perhaps TRBD1 as D (5 bases). There are 15 residues in the CDR3. The germline V and J ends were trimmed by 4 bases and 8 bases, with 16 bases remaining between them. Germline CDR1 SGHDT, CDR2 YYEEEE. The variable domain in full, completed from reference TRBV5-6 and TRBJ1-6, reads DAGVTQSPTHLIKTRGQQVTLRCSPKSGHDTVSWYQQALGQGPQFIFQYYEEEERQRGNFPDRFSGHQFPNYSSELNVNALLLGDSALYLCASSPPGGGYSPLHFGNGTRLTVT.